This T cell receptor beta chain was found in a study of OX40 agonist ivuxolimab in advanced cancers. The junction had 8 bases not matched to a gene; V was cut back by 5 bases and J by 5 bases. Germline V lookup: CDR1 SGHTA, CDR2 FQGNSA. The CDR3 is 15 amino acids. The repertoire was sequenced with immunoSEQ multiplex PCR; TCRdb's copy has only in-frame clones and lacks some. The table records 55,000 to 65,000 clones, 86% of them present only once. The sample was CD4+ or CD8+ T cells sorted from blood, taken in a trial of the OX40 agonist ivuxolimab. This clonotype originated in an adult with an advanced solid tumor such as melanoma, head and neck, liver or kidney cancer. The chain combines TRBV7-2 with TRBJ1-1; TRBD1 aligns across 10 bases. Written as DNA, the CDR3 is TGTGCCAGCAGCCAACCCGGACAGGGGGAGACTGAAGCTTTCTTT. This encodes CASSQPGQGETEAFF.